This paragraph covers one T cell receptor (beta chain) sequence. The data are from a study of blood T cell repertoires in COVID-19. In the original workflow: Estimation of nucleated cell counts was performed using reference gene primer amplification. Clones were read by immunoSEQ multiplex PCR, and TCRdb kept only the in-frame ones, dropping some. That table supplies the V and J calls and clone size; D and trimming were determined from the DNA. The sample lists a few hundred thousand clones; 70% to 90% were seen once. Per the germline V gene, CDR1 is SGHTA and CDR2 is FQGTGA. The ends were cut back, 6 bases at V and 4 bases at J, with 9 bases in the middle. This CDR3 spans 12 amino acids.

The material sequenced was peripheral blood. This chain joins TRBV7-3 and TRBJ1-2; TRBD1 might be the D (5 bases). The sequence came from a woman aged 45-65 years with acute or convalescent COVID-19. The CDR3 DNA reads TGTGCCAGCAGTATAGGGGCCTATGGCTACACCTTC. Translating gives CASSIGAYGYTF.